This TCR beta chain was sequenced during a study of Ad26.COV2.S vaccination and SARS-CoV-2 variants. Profiled with immunoSEQ multiplex PCR; TCRdb holds only in-frame clones, not every one. The sample lists some 460,000 clones; about 88% were seen once. The CDR3 contains 13 residues. V dropped 4 bases and J dropped 4; count of bases not matched to a gene: 3. Germline CDR1 reads SQVTM; CDR2 reads ANQGSEA. Specified treatment: some 20 received Ad26.COV2.S at low or high dose, single or two shots; several received placebo; per-sample allocation not given. Specimens were obtained on day 63 following the first vaccine or placebo injection.

The TCR was taken from a person aged 18 to 59 who received the Ad26.COV2.S COVID-19 vaccine or a placebo. Specimen: peripheral blood, collected in a trial of Ad26.COV2.S vaccine versus placebo. This sequence joins TRBV29-1 and TRBJ1-3; 8 bases map to TRBD1. Here the CDR3 reads CSVARDRGNTIYF. The CDR3 DNA follows: TGCAGCGTTGCCAGGGACAGGGGAAACACCATATATTTT.